The rows below give T cell receptor beta chains drawn from one sample of a study of blood T cells in healthy people across ages. TCRdb re-called the 5' RACE reads with MiXCR, one entry per CDR3 protein. The sample holds approximately 800,000 distinct CDR3 sequences, roughly 46% seen once. Sample: blood. These receptor sequences come from an elderly man in good health. Each CDR3 is given with its conserved first and last residue. The D gene is left open where the match is weak. Size values are once, few and many counts, or a class for expanded clones, and some rows have none.

>TRBV12-3/TRBV12-4|NA|few|TRBJ1-1
CASSSAQNTEAFF
TGTGCCAGCAGTTCAGCCCAGAACACTGAAGCTTTCTTT
>TRBV7-8|NA|NA|TRBJ2-5
CASRDTQETQYF
TGTGCCTCCAGGGACACTCAAGAGACCCAGTACTTC
>TRBV10-3|TRBD1|NA|TRBJ2-7
CATSLDRDSYEQYF
TGTGCCACCTCCCTGGACAGGGACTCCTACGAGCAGTACTTC
>TRBV12-3/TRBV12-4|TRBD1|few|TRBJ1-1
CASASTGLNTEAFF
TGTGCCAGCGCCTCGACAGGGCTGAACACTGAAGCTTTCTTT
>TRBV7-2|TRBD1|NA|TRBJ2-7
CAGSPGTGGTYEQYF
TGTGCCGGCAGCCCCGGGACAGGGGGTACCTACGAGCAGTACTTC
>TRBV19|NA|NA|TRBJ2-1
CASSKSGAGSYNEQFF
TGTGCCAGTAGTAAATCAGGGGCGGGTTCCTACAATGAGCAGTTCTTC
>TRBV5-1|NA|NA|TRBJ2-2
CASREGTGELFF
TGCGCCAGCAGAGAGGGGACCGGGGAGCTGTTTTTT
>TRBV9|NA|NA|TRBJ2-3
CASSVELPTDTQYF
TGTGCCAGCAGCGTAGAACTCCCCACAGATACGCAGTATTTT
>TRBV29-1|NA|NA|TRBJ2-1
CSVEWGKDEQFF
TGCAGCGTTGAGTGGGGGAAGGATGAGCAGTTCTTC
>TRBV7-8|TRBD2|many|TRBJ2-7
CASSLVSGTYEQYF
TGTGCCAGCAGCTTAGTTAGCGGGACCTACGAGCAGTACTTC
>TRBV20-1|NA|many|TRBJ2-3
CSARSGAGDADTQYF
TGCAGTGCTAGATCGGGAGCTGGAGACGCAGATACGCAGTATTTT
>TRBV3-1|TRBD2|NA|TRBJ2-2
CASSQGGRGGELFF
TGTGCCAGCAGCCAAGGCGGGAGAGGCGGGGAGCTGTTTTTT
>TRBV20-1|NA|once|TRBJ2-1
CSAPTAFSYNEQFF
TGCAGTGCCCCCACGGCATTCTCCTACAATGAGCAGTTCTTC
>TRBV20-1|TRBD2|NA|TRBJ2-1
CSASGAGGGGRKEQFF
TGCAGTGCTAGTGGCGCGGGCGGGGGGGGCCGCAAGGAGCAGTTCTTC
>TRBV12-3/TRBV12-4|NA|once|TRBJ2-7
CASSFSFLYEQYF
TGTGCCAGCAGTTTTAGCTTTCTCTACGAGCAGTACTTC
>TRBV28|NA|few|TRBJ2-5
CASSTTGTQETQYF
TGTGCCAGCAGCACAACCGGGACCCAAGAGACCCAGTACTTC
>TRBV5-1|NA|NA|TRBJ1-4
CASSPQGNEKLFF
TGTGCCAGCAGCCCCCAAGGGAATGAAAAACTGTTTTTT
>TRBV5-1|TRBD1|few|TRBJ2-7
CASSRWTGAIEQYF
TGCGCCAGCAGCCGGTGGACAGGGGCGATTGAGCAGTACTTC
>TRBV27|NA|NA|TRBJ2-7
CASSSRPGPSYEQYF
TGTGCCAGCAGTTCTAGACCGGGGCCGTCCTACGAGCAGTACTTC
>TRBV28|NA|once|TRBJ2-7
CASRNWGRPSERPYNEQYF
TGTGCCAGCAGAAATTGGGGCCGTCCTAGCGAACGCCCCTACAATGAGCAGTACTTC
>TRBV6-1|NA|NA|TRBJ2-4
CASSERVQYF
TGTGCCAGCAGTGAAAGGGTTCAGTACTTC
>TRBV9|NA|NA|TRBJ1-2
CASSAHRDGYTF
TGTGCCAGCAGCGCCCACAGGGATGGCTACACCTTC
>TRBV12-3/TRBV12-4|TRBD2|NA|TRBJ2-7
CASSDSGRAFGEQYF
TGTGCCAGCAGTGATAGCGGGAGGGCTTTTGGCGAGCAGTACTTC
>TRBV7-2|NA|few|TRBJ1-1
CASSLRTRPIAFF
TGTGCCAGCAGCCTGAGGACGAGGCCGATAGCTTTCTTT
>TRBV29-1|TRBD1|NA|TRBJ2-1
CSALWWDRYNEQFF
TGCAGCGCTTTGTGGTGGGACAGATACAATGAGCAGTTCTTC
>TRBV5-1|TRBD1|many|TRBJ2-5
CASRMGTVKETQYF
TGCGCCAGCAGGATGGGGACAGTTAAAGAGACCCAGTACTTC
>TRBV9|NA|NA|TRBJ2-4
CASSVAPGLREQYF
TGTGCCAGCAGCGTAGCCCCCGGGTTGCGAGAGCAGTACTTC
>TRBV20-1|TRBD2|NA|TRBJ2-7
CSARGLAGPSRVFSYEQYF
TGCAGTGCTAGAGGACTAGCGGGACCCAGCCGTGTTTTCTCCTACGAGCAGTACTTC
>TRBV7-2|NA|many|TRBJ2-3
CASSLVSGGTDTQYF
TGTGCCAGCAGCTTAGTCTCAGGGGGCACAGATACGCAGTATTTT
>TRBV6-5|NA|NA|TRBJ2-2
CASSYGENAGELFF
TGTGCCAGCAGTTACGGGGAGAACGCCGGGGAGCTGTTTTTT
>TRBV7-9|NA|NA|TRBJ2-7
CASSPRERPEGETQYF
TGTGCCAGCAGTCCCCGTGAGCGACCAGAGGGAGAGACCCAGTACTTT
>TRBV7-9|NA|NA|TRBJ1-4
CASSPESWGNEKLFF
TGTGCCAGCAGCCCAGAGAGTTGGGGTAATGAAAAACTGTTTTTT
>TRBV20-1|TRBD2|NA|TRBJ2-1
CSARGGGGTYNEQFF
TGCAGTGCTAGAGGGGGCGGGGGGACCTACAATGAGCAGTTCTTC
>TRBV29-1|NA|many|TRBJ1-1
CSVERNREAFF
TGCAGCGTTGAGCGCAATAGGGAAGCTTTCTTT
>TRBV4-2|NA|many|TRBJ2-2
CASSQERQNTGELFF
TGTGCCAGCAGCCAAGAACGGCAGAACACCGGGGAGCTGTTTTTT
>TRBV11-3|TRBD2|many|TRBJ2-1
CASSLGSGSHNEQFF
TGTGCCAGCAGCTTAGGAAGCGGGAGTCACAATGAGCAGTTCTTC
>TRBV28|TRBD1|once|TRBJ2-4
CASSTTGAKRIQYF
TGTGCCAGCAGTACTACAGGGGCAAAACGTATTCAGTACTTC
>TRBV7-2|NA|many|TRBJ2-3
CASSSTPGLPTDTQYF
TGTGCCAGCAGCTCAACCCCGGGCCTACCCACAGATACGCAGTATTTT
>TRBV6-5|NA|NA|TRBJ2-2
CASSPGTRTIGELFF
TGTGCCAGCAGTCCCGGGACACGGACCATCGGGGAGCTGTTTTTT
>TRBV27|TRBD1|NA|TRBJ2-1
CASSLSRTGGLENEQFF
TGTGCCAGCAGTTTATCGCGGACAGGGGGGTTAGAAAATGAGCAGTTCTTC
>TRBV14|TRBD1|once|TRBJ1-1
CASSQGRLQGQNLMNTEAFF
TGTGCCAGCAGCCAAGGCAGGCTGCAGGGACAGAACCTGATGAACACTGAAGCTTTCTTT
>TRBV4-3|NA|NA|TRBJ2-7
CASSELWSGHEQYF
TGCGCCAGCAGCGAACTATGGTCGGGCCACGAGCAGTACTTC